One T cell receptor beta chain is described in this entry. Its target is unknown. This record belongs to a study of post-analysis software for immune sequencing data. General study results and limits: Under F measure analysis, samples from one preparation batch co-clustered strongly. TRBV5-6, TRBV5-1 and TRBV20-1 belonged to a set of roughly 5 TRBV segments that were more frequent in patients than controls. Controls had significantly higher normalized Chao1 diversity than multiple sclerosis patients.

Unique molecular identifiers featured in each of the TCR beta cDNA libraries. cDNA molecules numbering about 470,000 came from roughly 1 to 10 million T cells. TCRdb passed the PCR reads through MiXCR, listing each CDR3 protein once. The repertoire holds roughly 670,000 distinct CDR3 sequences, with approximately 59% as singletons. CDR3 size: 15 residues. Trimming took off 5 bases at V and 0 bases at J, with 13 bases between the two ends. Germline V gene lookup returns CDR1 MGHDK and CDR2 SYGVNS. The sequenced sample was blood. This clonotype originated in a girl aged 2-10 years with multiple sclerosis. The rearrangement joins TRBV25-1 to TRBJ1-1; the D gene is possibly TRBD1 (5 bases). The CDR3 DNA sequence: TGTGCCAGCAGTTCTCAGGGACGGATGAACACTGAAGCTTTCTTT. Amino acids: CASSSQGRMNTEAFF.